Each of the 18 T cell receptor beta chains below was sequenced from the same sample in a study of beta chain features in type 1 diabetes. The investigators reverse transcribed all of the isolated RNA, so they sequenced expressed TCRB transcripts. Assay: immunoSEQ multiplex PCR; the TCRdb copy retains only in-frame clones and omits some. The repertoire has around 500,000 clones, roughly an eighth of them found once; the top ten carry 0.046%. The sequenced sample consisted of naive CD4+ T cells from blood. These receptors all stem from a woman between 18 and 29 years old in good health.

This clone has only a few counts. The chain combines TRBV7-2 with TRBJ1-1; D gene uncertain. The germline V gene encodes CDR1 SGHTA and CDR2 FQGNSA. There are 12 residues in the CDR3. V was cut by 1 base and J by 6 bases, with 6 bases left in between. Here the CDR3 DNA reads TGTGCCAGCAGCTTAGGGCGCCCTGAAGCTTTCTTT. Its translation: CASSLGRPEAFF.

CDR3 DNA sequence: TGCGCCAGCAGCCAAGAAGTGATCCGGACTAGATACGAGCAGTACTTC. Translating it yields CASSQEVIRTRYEQYF. J is TRBJ2-7 and V is TRBV4-3; 7 positions match TRBD2. CDR3 size: 16 residues. Per the germline V gene, CDR1 is LGHNA and CDR2 is YSLEER. The junction had 9 bases not matched to a gene; V was cut back by 0 bases and J by 4 bases.

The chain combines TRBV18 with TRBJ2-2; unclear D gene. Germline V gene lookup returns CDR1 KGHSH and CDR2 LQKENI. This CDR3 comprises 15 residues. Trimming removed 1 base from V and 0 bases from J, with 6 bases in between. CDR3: CASSPRAANTGELFF. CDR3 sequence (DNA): TGTGCCAGCTCACCACGGGCAGCGAACACCGGGGAGCTGTTTTTT.

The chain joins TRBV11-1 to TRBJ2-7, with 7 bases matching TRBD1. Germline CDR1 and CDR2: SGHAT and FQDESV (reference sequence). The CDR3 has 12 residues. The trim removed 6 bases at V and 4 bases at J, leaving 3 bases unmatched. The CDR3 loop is CASSSTGYEQYF. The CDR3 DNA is TGTGCCAGCAGTTCGACAGGGTACGAGCAGTACTTC.

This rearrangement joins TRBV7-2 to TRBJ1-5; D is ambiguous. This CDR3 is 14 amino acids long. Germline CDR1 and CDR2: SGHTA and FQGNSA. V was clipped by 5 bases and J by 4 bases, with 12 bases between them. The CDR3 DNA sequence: TGTGCCAGCAGCCTCCGGCGGGGAAATCAGCCCCAGCATTTT. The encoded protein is CASSLRRGNQPQHF. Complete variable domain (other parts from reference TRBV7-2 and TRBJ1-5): GAGVSQSPSNKVTEKGKDVELRCDPISGHTALYWYRQSLGQGLEFLIYFQGNSAPDKSGLPSDRFSAERTGGSVSTLTIQRTQQEDSAVYLCASSLRRGNQPQHFGDGTRLSIL.

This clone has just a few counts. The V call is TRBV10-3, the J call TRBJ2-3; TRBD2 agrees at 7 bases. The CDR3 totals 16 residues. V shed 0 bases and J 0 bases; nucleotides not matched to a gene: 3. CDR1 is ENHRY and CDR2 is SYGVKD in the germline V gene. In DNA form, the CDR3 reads TGTGCCATCAGTGAGTCCGGGCGGGGGAGCACAGATACGCAGTATTTT. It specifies CAISESGRGSTDTQYF.

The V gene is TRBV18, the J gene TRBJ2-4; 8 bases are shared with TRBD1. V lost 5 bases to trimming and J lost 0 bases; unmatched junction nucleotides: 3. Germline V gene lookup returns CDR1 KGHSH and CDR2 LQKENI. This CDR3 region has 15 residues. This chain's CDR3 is CASSRTGLAKNIQYF. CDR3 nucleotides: TGTGCCAGCTCAAGGACAGGGCTAGCCAAAAACATTCAGTACTTC.

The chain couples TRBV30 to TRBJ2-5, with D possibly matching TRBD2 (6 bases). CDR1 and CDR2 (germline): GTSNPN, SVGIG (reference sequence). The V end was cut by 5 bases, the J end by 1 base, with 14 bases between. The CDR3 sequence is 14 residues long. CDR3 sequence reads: CAWVHGGIQETQYF. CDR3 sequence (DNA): TGTGCCTGGGTCCACGGGGGAATCCAAGAGACCCAGTACTTC.

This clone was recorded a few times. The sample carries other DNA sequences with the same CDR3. Here the CDR3 reads CASSLQIQETQYF. The CDR3 nucleotides are TGTGCCAGCAGCCTACAGATCCAAGAGACCCAGTACTTC. The rearrangement joins TRBV7-2 to TRBJ2-5, with no clear D. This CDR3 region has 13 residues. Looked up from germline, CDR1 is SGHTA and CDR2 is FQGNSA. The germline V and J ends were trimmed by 5 bases and 1 base, with 8 bases remaining between them.

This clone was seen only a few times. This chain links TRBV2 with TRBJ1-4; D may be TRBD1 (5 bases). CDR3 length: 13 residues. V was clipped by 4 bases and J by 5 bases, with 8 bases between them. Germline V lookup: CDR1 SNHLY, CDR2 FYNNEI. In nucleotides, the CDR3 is TGTGCCAGCAGTGGACAGCCGAATGAAAAACTGTTTTTT. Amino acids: CASSGQPNEKLFF.

This chain's CDR3 is CASSYLTKTDLRTDTQYF. CDR3 nucleotides: TGTGCCAGCAGTTACTTAACTAAGACCGATTTAAGGACAGATACGCAGTATTTT. This sequence joins TRBV27 and TRBJ2-3; D gene unclear. Germline V gene data show CDR1 as MNHEY and CDR2 as SMNVEV (reference sequence). Trimming took 4 bases from V and 3 from J, leaving 23 bases between them. The CDR3 contains 18 residues.

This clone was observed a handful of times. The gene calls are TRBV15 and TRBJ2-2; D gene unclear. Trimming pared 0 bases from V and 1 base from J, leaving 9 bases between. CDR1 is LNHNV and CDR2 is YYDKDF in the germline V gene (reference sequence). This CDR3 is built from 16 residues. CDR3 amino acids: CATSREARMNTGELFF. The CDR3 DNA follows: TGTGCCACCAGCAGAGAAGCTCGAATGAACACCGGGGAGCTGTTTTTT.

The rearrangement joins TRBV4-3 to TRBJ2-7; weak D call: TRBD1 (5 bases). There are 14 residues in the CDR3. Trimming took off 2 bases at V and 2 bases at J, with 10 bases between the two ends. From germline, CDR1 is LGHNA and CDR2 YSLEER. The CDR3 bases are TGCGCCAGCAGCCAAAGCAGGGATACCTACGAGCAGTACTTC. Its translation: CASSQSRDTYEQYF.

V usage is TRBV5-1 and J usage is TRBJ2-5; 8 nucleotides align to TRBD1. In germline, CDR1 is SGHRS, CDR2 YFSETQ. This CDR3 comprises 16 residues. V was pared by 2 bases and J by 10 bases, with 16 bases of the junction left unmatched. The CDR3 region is CASSFSGTGLERDQYF. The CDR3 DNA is TGCGCCAGCAGCTTTTCGGGGACAGGCCTGGAGAGGGACCAGTACTTC.

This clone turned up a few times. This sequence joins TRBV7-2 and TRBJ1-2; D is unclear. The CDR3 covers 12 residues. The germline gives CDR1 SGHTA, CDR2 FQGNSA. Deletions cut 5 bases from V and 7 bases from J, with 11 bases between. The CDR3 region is CASSPGLRGYTF. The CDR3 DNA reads TGTGCCAGCAGCCCCGGGCTACGTGGCTACACCTTC.

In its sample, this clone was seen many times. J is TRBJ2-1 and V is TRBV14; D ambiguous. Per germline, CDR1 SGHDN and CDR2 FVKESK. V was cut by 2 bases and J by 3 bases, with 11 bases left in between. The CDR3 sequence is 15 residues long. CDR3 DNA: TGTGCCAGCAGCCAATACTTCTCTGGCTACAATGAGCAGTTCTTC. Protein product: CASSQYFSGYNEQFF. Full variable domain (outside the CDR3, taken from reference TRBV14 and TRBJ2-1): EAGVTQFPSHSVIEKGQTVTLRCDPISGHDNLYWYRRVMGKEIKFLLHFVKESKQDESGMPNNRFLAERTGGTYSTLKVQPAELEDSGVYFCASSQYFSGYNEQFFGPGTRLTVL.

In nucleotides, the CDR3 is TGTGCCAGCAGCCGACAGTACTCCTACAATGAGCAGTTCTTC. It specifies CASSRQYSYNEQFF. The V gene is TRBV7-9, the J gene TRBJ2-1; a possible D gene is TRBD1 (5 bases). Germline CDR1 SEHNR, CDR2 FQNEAQ (reference sequence). This CDR3 region has 14 residues. The V end was cut by 5 bases, the J end by 0 bases, with 8 bases between.

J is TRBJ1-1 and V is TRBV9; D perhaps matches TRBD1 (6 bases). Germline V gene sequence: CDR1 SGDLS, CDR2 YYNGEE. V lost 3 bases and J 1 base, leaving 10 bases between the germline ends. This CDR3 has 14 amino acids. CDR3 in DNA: TGTGCCAGCAGCGCCCAGACAGGGAACACTGAAGCTTTCTTT. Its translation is CASSAQTGNTEAFF.